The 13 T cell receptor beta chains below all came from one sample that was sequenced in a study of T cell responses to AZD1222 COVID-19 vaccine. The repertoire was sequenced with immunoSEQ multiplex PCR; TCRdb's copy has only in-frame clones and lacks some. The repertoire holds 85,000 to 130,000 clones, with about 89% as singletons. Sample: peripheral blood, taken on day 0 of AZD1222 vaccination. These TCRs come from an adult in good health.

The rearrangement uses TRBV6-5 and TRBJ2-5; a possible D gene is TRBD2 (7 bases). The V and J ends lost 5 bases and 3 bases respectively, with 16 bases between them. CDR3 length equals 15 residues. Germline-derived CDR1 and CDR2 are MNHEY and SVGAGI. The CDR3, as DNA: TGTGCCAGCAGTCCCCCGTGGGGGGGCGAAGAGACCCAGTACTTC. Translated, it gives CASSPPWGGEETQYF.

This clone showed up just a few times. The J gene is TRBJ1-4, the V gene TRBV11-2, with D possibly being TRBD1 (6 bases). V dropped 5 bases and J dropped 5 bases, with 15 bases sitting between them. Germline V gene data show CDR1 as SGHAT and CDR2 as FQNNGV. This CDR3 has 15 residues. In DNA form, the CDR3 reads TGTGCCAGCAGCCATCTCAGGGGAAAAAATGAAAAACTGTTTTTT. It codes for CASSHLRGKNEKLFF.

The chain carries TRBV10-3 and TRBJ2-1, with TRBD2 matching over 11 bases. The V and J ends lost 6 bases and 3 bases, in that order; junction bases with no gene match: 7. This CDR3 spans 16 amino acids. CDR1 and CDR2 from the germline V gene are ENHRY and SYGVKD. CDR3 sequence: CAIRTSGGGGYNEQFF. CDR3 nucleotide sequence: TGTGCCATCAGAACTAGCGGGGGAGGTGGCTACAATGAGCAGTTCTTC.

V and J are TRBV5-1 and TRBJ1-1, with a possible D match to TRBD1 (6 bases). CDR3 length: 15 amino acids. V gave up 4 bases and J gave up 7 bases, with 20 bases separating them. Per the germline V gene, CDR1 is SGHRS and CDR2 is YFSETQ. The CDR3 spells CASSSLGGDGNEAFF. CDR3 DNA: TGCGCCAGCAGCAGCCTGGGGGGCGACGGAAATGAAGCTTTCTTT.

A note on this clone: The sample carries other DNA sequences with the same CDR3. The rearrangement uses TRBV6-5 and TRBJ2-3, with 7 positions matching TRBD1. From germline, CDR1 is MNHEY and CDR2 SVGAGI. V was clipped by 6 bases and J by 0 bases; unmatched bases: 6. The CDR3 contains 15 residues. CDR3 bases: TGTGCCAGCAGCCGGGACAGAATTAGCACAGATACGCAGTATTTT. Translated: CASSRDRISTDTQYF.

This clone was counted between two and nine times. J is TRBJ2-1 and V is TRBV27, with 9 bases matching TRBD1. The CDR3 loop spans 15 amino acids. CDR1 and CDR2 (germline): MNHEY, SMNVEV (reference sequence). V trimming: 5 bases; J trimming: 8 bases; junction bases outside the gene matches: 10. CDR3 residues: CASSPLGQGYHEQFF. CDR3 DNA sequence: TGTGCCAGCAGTCCCCTGGGACAGGGATACCATGAGCAGTTCTTC.

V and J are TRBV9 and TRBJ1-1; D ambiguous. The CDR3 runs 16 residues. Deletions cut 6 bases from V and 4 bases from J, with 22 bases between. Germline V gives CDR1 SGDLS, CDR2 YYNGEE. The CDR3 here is CASTRSSQSRGTEAFF. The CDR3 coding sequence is TGTGCCAGCACCCGTAGTTCTCAATCCCGGGGCACTGAAGCTTTCTTT.

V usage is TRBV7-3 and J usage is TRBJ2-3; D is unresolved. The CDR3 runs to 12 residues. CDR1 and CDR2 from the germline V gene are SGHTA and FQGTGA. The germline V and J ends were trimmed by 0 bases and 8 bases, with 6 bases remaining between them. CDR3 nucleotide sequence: TGTGCCAGCAGCTTAACGCTGGGTACGCAGTATTTT. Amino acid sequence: CASSLTLGTQYF.

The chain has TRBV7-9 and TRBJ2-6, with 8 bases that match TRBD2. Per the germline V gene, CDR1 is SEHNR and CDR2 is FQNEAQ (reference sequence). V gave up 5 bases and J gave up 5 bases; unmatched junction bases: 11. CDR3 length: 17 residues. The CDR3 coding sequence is TGTGCCAGCAGCCCCGGGGGGGGCGGCCTTCGGGCCAACGTCCTGACTTTC. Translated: CASSPGGGGLRANVLTF.

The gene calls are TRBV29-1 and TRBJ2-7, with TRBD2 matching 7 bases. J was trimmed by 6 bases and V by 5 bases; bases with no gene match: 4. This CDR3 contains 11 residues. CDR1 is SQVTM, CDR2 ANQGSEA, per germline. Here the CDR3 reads CSVRWEGEQYF. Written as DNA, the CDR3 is TGCAGCGTTCGGTGGGAGGGCGAGCAGTACTTC.

The CDR3 nucleotides are TGTGCCAGCAGGACAGGACAAAATCAGCCCCAGCATTTT. Translated, it gives CASRTGQNQPQHF. The V gene is TRBV12-3 or TRBV12-4, the J gene TRBJ1-5; D is perhaps TRBD1 (6 bases). The CDR3 sequence is 13 residues long. V was trimmed by 6 bases and J by 4 bases, leaving 10 bases between them.

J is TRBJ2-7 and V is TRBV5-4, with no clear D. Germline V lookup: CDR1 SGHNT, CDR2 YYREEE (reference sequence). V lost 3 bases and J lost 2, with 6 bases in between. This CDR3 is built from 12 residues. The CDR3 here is CASSSEAYEQYF. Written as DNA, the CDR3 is TGTGCCAGCAGCTCTGAAGCCTACGAGCAGTACTTC.

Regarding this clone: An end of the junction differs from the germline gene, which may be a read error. This CDR3 is CASGQEIRTGEAFF. For the CDR3, the DNA is TGTGCCAGCGGCCAAGAAATTCGGACGGGTGAAGCTTTCTTT. The chain joins TRBV3-1 (or the pseudogene TRBV3-2) to TRBJ1-1, with unresolved D. CDR3 length: 14 residues. Germline V lookup: CDR1 LGHDT, CDR2 YNNKEL (reference sequence).